The 5 T cell receptor beta chains in this list originate from one sample, sequenced in a study of regulatory T cells in long-lasting Graves disease. Time point: newly diagnosed GD, antithyroid drugs for less than 3 months. The TCR library was made from RNA extracted from PBMCs. Through Arm-PCR of CDR3 regions and iRepertoire HTBI primers, TCR beta libraries were built. Each CDR3 protein gets one entry after TCRdb re-called the multiplex PCR reads with MiXCR. In the table there are approximately 400,000 distinct CDR3 sequences, 15% of which are singletons. These data were also reused for a study on T cells in Graves' hyperthyroidism and ophthalmopathy.

Sequencing used peripheral blood mononuclear cells (PBMCs), obtained at new diagnosis, from a patient treated with antithyroid drugs. The receptors come from a woman in her 30s with Graves disease.

This clonotype was found many times. The genes are TRBV30 and TRBJ1-3, with 8 bases lining up with TRBD1. CDR3 length: 16 amino acids. Germline CDR1 GTSNPN, CDR2 SVGIG (reference sequence). Trimming cost V 2 bases and J 2 bases; bases outside gene matches: 8. CDR3 sequence: CAWSLRTGSTGNTIYF. CDR3 nucleotides: TGTGCCTGGAGTCTCCGGACAGGGTCGACTGGAAACACCATATATTTT.

This clonotype was seen at least ten times. The chain employs TRBV29-1 and TRBJ2-5; no reliable D call. Trimming cost V 4 bases and J 0 bases, with 9 bases left between them. The germline gives CDR1 SQVTM, CDR2 ANQGSEA. This CDR3 spans 13 amino acids. The CDR3, as DNA: TGCAGCGTTGCGCAGTCCTACCAAGAGACCCAGTACTTC. Amino acid sequence: CSVAQSYQETQYF.

This clonotype appeared many times. The gene calls are TRBV20-1 and TRBJ1-5; possibly TRBD1 for D (5 bases). The V end lost 5 bases, the J end lost 5 bases, and 16 bases lay between the germline ends. This CDR3 has 14 residues. Germline CDR1 reads DFQATT; CDR2 reads SNEGSKA (reference sequence). Here the CDR3 DNA reads TGCAGTGCTTGGGCCGGGGGTCCGCATCAGCCCCAGCATTTT. It codes for CSAWAGGPHQPQHF.

This clonotype was detected a few times. The V gene is TRBV19, the J gene TRBJ2-2; the D is unclear. The CDR3 runs to 14 residues. Germline V lookup: CDR1 LNHDA, CDR2 SQIVND (reference sequence). V was clipped by 5 bases and J by 6 bases, with 13 bases between them. This chain's CDR3 is CASSFGSSSGELFF. DNA for the CDR3: TGTGCCAGTAGTTTTGGGTCGTCCTCCGGGGAGCTGTTTTTT. The variable domain in full, with the rest retrieved from reference TRBV19 and TRBJ2-2, is DGGITQSPKYLFRKEGQNVTLSCEQNLNHDAMYWYRQDPGQGLRLIYYSQIVNDFQKGDIAEGYSVSREKKESFPLTVTSAQKNPTAFYLCASSFGSSSGELFFGEGSRLTVL.

The chain carries TRBV7-8 and TRBJ2-7; 10 nucleotides line up with TRBD2. Germline assignment: CDR1 SGHVS and CDR2 FQNEAQ. After removal of 5 bases from V and 1 base from J, the junction contained 11 bases not matched to a gene. This CDR3 has 17 amino acids. The CDR3: CASSRGGLADYSYEQYF. As DNA, the CDR3 is TGTGCCAGCAGCCGGGGCGGACTAGCGGATTATTCCTACGAGCAGTACTTC.